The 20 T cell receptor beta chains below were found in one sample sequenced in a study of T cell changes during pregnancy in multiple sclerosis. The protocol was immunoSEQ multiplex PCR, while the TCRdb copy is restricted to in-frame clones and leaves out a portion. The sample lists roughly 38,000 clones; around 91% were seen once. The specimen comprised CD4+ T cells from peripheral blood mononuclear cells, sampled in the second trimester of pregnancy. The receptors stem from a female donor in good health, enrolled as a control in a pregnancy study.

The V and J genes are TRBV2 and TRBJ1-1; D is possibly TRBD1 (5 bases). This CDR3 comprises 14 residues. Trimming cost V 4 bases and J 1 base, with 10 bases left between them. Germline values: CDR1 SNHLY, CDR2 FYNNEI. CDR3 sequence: CASSVLRENTEAFF. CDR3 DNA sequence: TGTGCCAGCAGTGTACTCAGGGAGAACACTGAAGCTTTCTTT. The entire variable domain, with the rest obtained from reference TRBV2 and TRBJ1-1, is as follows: EPEVTQTPSHQVTQMGQEVILRCVPISNHLYFYWYRQILGQKVEFLVSFYNNEISEKSEIFDDQFSVERPDGSNFTLKIRSTKLEDSAMYFCASSVLRENTEAFFGQGTRLTVV.

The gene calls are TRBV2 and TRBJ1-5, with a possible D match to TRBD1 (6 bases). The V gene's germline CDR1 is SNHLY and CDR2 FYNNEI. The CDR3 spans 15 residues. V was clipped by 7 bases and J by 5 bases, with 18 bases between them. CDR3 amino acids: CASMFEQGYDQPQHF. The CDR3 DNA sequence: TGTGCCAGCATGTTCGAACAGGGCTATGATCAGCCCCAGCATTTT. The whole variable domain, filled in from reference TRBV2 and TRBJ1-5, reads EPEVTQTPSHQVTQMGQEVILRCVPISNHLYFYWYRQILGQKVEFLVSFYNNEISEKSEIFDDQFSVERPDGSNFTLKIRSTKLEDSAMYFCASMFEQGYDQPQHFGDGTRLSIL.

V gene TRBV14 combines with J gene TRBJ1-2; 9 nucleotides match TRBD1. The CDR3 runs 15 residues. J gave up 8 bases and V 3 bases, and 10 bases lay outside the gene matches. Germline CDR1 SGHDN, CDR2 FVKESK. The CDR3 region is CASSQQGTGPTGYTF. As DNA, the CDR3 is TGTGCCAGCAGCCAGCAGGGGACAGGGCCTACGGGCTACACCTTC.

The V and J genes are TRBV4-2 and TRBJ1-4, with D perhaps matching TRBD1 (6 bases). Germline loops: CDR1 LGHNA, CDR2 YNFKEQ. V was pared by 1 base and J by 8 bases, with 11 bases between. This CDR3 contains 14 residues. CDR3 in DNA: TGTGCCAGCAGCCAAGCGAACAGGGAGGAAAAACTGTTTTTT. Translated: CASSQANREEKLFF.

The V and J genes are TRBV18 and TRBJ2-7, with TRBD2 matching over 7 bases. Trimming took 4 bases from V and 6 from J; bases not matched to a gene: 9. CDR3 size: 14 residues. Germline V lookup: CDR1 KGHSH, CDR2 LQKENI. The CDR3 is CASSQPRLAGEQYF. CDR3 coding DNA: TGTGCCAGCTCACAACCCAGACTAGCTGGCGAGCAGTACTTC.

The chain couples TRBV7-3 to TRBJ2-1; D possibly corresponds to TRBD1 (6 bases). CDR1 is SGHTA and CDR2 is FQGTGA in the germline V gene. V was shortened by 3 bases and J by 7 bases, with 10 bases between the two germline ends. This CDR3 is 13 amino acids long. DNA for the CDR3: TGTGCCAGCAGCTTTGGGCAGGGGAATGAGCAGTTCTTC. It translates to CASSFGQGNEQFF.

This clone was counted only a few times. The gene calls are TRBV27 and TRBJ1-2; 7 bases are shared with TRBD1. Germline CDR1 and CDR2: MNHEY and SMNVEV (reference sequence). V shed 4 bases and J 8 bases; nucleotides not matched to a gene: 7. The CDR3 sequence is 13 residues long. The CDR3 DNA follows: TGTGCCAGCAGTTATCCAGGGGGTTACGGCTACACCTTC. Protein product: CASSYPGGYGYTF.

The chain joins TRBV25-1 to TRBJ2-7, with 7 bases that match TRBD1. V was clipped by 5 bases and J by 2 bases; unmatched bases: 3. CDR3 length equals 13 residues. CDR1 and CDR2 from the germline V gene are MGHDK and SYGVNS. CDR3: CASSRQGAYEQYF. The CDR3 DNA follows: TGTGCCAGCAGTCGTCAGGGGGCCTACGAGCAGTACTTC.

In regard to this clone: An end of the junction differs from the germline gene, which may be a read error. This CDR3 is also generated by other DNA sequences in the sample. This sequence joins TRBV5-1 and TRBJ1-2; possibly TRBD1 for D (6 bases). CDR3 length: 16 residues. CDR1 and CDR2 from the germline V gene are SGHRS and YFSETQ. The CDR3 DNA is TGCGCCAGCAGCTTGGAAGGGGGGGCGCTGAGCTATGGCTATACCTTC. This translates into CASSLEGGALSYGYTF.

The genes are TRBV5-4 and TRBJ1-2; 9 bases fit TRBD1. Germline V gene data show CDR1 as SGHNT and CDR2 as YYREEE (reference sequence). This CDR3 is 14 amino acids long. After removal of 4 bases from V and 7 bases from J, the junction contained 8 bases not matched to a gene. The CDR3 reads CASSPGQGSTGYTF. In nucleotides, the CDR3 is TGTGCCAGCAGCCCGGGACAGGGATCAACTGGCTACACCTTC.

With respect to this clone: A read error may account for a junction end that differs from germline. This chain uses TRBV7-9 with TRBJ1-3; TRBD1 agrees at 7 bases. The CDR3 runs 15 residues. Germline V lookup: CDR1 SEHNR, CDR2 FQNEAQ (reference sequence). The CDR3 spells CASSLAQGSQNTIYF. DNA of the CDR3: TGTGCCAGCAGCCTAGCACAGGGGAGTCAAAACACCATATATTTT.

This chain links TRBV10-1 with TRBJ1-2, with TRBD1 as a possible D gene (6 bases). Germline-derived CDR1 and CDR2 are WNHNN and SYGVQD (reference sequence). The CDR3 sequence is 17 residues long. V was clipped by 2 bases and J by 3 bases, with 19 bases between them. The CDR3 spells CASSEPEHRDKDYGYTF. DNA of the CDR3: TGCGCCAGCAGTGAGCCCGAACACCGGGACAAGGACTATGGCTACACCTTC.

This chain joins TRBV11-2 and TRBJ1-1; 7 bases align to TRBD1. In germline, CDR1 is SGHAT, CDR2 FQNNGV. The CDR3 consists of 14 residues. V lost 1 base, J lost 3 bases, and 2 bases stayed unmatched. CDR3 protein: CASSLGGQHTEAFF. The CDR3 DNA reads TGTGCCAGCAGCTTAGGGGGACAGCACACTGAAGCTTTCTTT. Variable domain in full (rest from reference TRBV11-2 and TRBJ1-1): EAGVAQSPRYKIIEKRQSVAFWCNPISGHATLYWYQQILGQGPKLLIQFQNNGVVDDSQLPKDRFSAERLKGVDSTLKIQPAKLEDSAVYLCASSLGGQHTEAFFGQGTRLTVV.

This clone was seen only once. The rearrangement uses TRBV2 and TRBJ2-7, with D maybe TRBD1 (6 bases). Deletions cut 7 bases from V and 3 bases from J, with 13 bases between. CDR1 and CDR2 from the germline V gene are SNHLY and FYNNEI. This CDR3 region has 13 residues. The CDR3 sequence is CASIKTGSYEQYF. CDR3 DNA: TGTGCCAGCATCAAGACAGGCAGCTACGAGCAGTACTTC.

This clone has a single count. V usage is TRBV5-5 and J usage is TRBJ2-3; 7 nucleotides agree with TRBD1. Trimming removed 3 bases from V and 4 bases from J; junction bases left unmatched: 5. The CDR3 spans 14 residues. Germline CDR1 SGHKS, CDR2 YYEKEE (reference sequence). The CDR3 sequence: CASSSGQGADTQYF. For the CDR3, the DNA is TGTGCCAGCAGCTCAGGGCAGGGGGCAGATACGCAGTATTTT.

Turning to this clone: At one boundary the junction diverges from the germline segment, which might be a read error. CDR3 sequence (DNA): TGTGCCAGCAGTCCATGGACTAGCGGGGGGGCATCGGTCTTC. This codes for CASSPWTSGGASVF. The chain employs TRBV27 and TRBJ2-1; 15 bases align to TRBD2. The CDR3 covers 14 residues. Germline V gene lookup returns CDR1 MNHEY and CDR2 SMNVEV (reference sequence).

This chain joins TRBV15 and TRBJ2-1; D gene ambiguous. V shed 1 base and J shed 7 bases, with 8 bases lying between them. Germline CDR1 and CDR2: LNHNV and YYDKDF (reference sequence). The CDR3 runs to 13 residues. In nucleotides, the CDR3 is TGTGCCACCAGCAGAGTAGTCCCAAATGAGCAGTTCTTC. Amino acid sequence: CATSRVVPNEQFF. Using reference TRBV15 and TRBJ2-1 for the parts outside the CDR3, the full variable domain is DAMVIQNPRYQVTQFGKPVTLSCSQTLNHNVMYWYQQKSSQAPKLLFHYYDKDFNNEADTPDNFQSRRPNTSFCFLDIRSPGLGDTAMYLCATSRVVPNEQFFGPGTRLTVL.

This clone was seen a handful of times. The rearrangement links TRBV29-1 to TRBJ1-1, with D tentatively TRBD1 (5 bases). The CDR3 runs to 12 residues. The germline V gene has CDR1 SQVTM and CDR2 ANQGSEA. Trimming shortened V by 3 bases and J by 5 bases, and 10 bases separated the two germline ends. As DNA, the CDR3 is TGCAGCGTTGATGTCGGGGGGACTGAAGCTTTCTTT. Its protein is CSVDVGGTEAFF.

DNA of the CDR3: TGTGCCAGCAGCCAACTAGCGGGGGGCACAGATACGCAGTATTTT. Encoded protein: CASSQLAGGTDTQYF. The J gene is TRBJ2-3, the V gene TRBV5-4, with 11 bases that match TRBD2. The germline gives CDR1 SGHNT, CDR2 YYREEE (reference sequence). The CDR3 covers 15 residues. With V trimmed by 4 bases and J by 1 base, 2 bases remained unmatched.

CDR3 protein: CASSFLRTGTGLDQPQHF. CDR3 nucleotide sequence: TGTGCCAGCAGTTTTCTACGAACTGGGACAGGGCTGGATCAGCCCCAGCATTTT. This sequence joins TRBV27 and TRBJ1-5; 9 positions match TRBD1. This CDR3 contains 18 residues. CDR1 is MNHEY and CDR2 is SMNVEV in the germline V gene (reference sequence). Unmatched junction bases numbered 14, after V lost 3 bases and J lost 5 bases.